The rows below give T cell receptor beta chains drawn from one sample of a study of T cell clones after liver transplantation. Method: immunoSEQ multiplex PCR; TCRdb's copy keeps in-frame clones and lacks some. This table holds approximately 100,000 clones, 75% to 90% found once. This material consisted of CD4+ T cells from blood, taken before liver transplant. These TCRs come from a human donor who received a liver transplant. The CDR3 runs from the conserved cysteine through the conserved F or W. The order of the fields is J gene, D gene, clone size, V gene, CDR3 DNA, CDR3 protein. The D gene is left open where the match is weak. Size tells how often a clone was seen (once, few, many) or the class of an expanded clone, and some rows leave it out.

TRBJ1-4	.	.	TRBV10-3	TGTGCCATCAGTAGCCCCAAGGAAAAACTGTTTTTT	CAISSPKEKLFF
TRBJ1-6	.	.	TRBV6-1	TGTGCCAGCAGTCAGGTGCGGGATAATTCACCCCTCCACTTT	CASSQVRDNSPLHF
TRBJ2-4	TRBD1	.	TRBV29-1	TGCAGCGTTGAAGAACGCAGGGGGCTGACCAAAAACATTCAGTACTTC	CSVEERRGLTKNIQYF
TRBJ2-3	TRBD2	few	TRBV2	TGTGCCAGCAGTGATGGGGCTAGCGGGAGGGAAAGGGCGCAGTATTTT	CASSDGASGRERAQYF
TRBJ2-7	.	.	TRBV7-2	TGTGCCAGCAGATTCCAGGGTGGGTCGGGCTCCTACGAGCAGTACTTC	CASRFQGGSGSYEQYF
TRBJ1-1	.	.	TRBV28	TGTGCCAGCAGTTTAGTTGAAGCTTTCTTT	CASSLVEAFF
TRBJ1-1	.	.	TRBV5-1	TGCGCCAGCAGCCCCTACACTGGGCGGAACACTGAAGCTTTCTTT	CASSPYTGRNTEAFF
TRBJ2-3	TRBD1	.	TRBV2	TGTGCCAGCAGCCCAGGACAGGGCAAGGCAGATACGCAGTATTTT	CASSPGQGKADTQYF
TRBJ1-2	.	.	TRBV19	TGTGCCAGTAGTAGAAGGACGGCGAACTATGGCTACACCTTC	CASSRRTANYGYTF
TRBJ2-3	.	once	TRBV2	TGTGCCATAGGACAGAGTCTAACTAGCACAGATACGCAGTATTTT	CAIGQSLTSTDTQYF
TRBJ2-5	.	.	TRBV5-1	TGCGCCAGCAGCTTGGGCGCCTCTCAAGAGACCCAGTACTTC	CASSLGASQETQYF
TRBJ2-3	.	few	TRBV21-1	TGTGCCAGCGACCCCGGTAGTTCTAGCACAGATACGCAGTATTTT	CASDPGSSSTDTQYF
TRBJ1-5	TRBD1	.	TRBV2	TGTGCCAGCAGTTTCCAGACAGGGGGAGATCAGCCCCAGCATTTT	CASSFQTGGDQPQHF
TRBJ2-2	.	.	TRBV19	TGTGCCAGTATAGGGAGGACAGGAGGGTCGATTTCGAGCACCGGGGAGCTGTTTTTT	CASIGRTGGSISSTGELFF
TRBJ2-7	TRBD1	.	TRBV19	TGTGCCAGTAGTGCCAGACAGGGGGAGACCTACGAGCAGTACTTC	CASSARQGETYEQYF
TRBJ1-5	.	.	TRBV6-1	TGTGCCAGCGCTCCTGGGGGGGAGTACCAGCCCCAGCATTTT	CASAPGGEYQPQHF
TRBJ2-7	.	.	TRBV15	TGTGCCACCAGCAGAGTAGACAGGCTAACCTACGAGCAGTACTTC	CATSRVDRLTYEQYF
TRBJ2-7	TRBD2	.	TRBV6-1	TGTGCCAGCAGTGAAACCCTAGCGGGAGTCTGGGGGGGGGAGCAGTACTTC	CASSETLAGVWGGEQYF
TRBJ1-2	TRBD1	.	TRBV9	TGTGCCAGCAGCCACCCACCAGGGGGGAGCTATGGCTACACCTTC	CASSHPPGGSYGYTF